Sequencing of this T cell receptor (beta chain) was carried out in a study of OX40 agonist ivuxolimab in advanced cancers. Study as a whole: Patients were roughly 87% male with ages about 23 to 79, mean 60.

Study findings and constraints: At 0.1 to 3.0 mg/kg, CD4+ and CD8+ blood T cells expanded clonally by week 6. Patients who responded partially at 0.1-3.0 mg/kg showed clonal expansion ranking among the lowest. The average count of expanded clones was higher among CD8+ T cells than among CD4+.

As regards this clone: As yet, its antigen is unknown.

This CDR3 has 15 amino acids. The V gene's germline CDR1 is MGHRA and CDR2 YSYEKL. Trimming took off 4 bases at V and 4 bases at J, with 14 bases between the two ends. Profiled with immunoSEQ multiplex PCR; TCRdb holds only in-frame clones, not every one. Of 25,000 to 35,000 clones in the sample, approximately 84% were seen once. This receptor was taken from an adult with an advanced solid tumor such as melanoma, head and neck, liver or kidney cancer. This chain uses TRBV4-1 with TRBJ2-1; D may be TRBD2 (7 bases). Material: CD4+ or CD8+ T cells sorted from blood, obtained in a trial of the OX40 agonist ivuxolimab. The CDR3 DNA reads as TGCGCCAGCAGCCTGGTGGGGGGGCCATACAATGAGCAGTTCTTC. Protein: CASSLVGGPYNEQFF.